This is a list of T cell receptor beta chains from one sample in a study of cytomegalovirus exposure and HLA in healthy donors. Measured with immunoSEQ multiplex PCR; TCRdb has only the in-frame clones, and not every one. The sample contains 150,000 to 200,000 clones, less than 90% of which appear only once. The sample comprised PBMCs. The receptor source for this set is a boy younger than 18 in good health and CMV-seronegative. Both conserved end residues are part of each CDR3. A D gene is named only where the DNA matches it firmly. Clone size is stated in some rows and not others, as once, few, many or a class when expanded.

clone_size,d_call,j_call,v_call,cdr3_nt,cdr3_aa
.,.,TRBJ1-1,TRBV7-6,TGTGCCAGCAGCTTATTAGTTGGGAACACTGAAGCTTTCTTT,CASSLLVGNTEAFF
.,.,TRBJ2-6,TRBV4-1,TGCGCCAGCAGCCAAGGCCTACTATATTCTGGGGCCAACGTCCTGACTTTC,CASSQGLLYSGANVLTF
.,.,TRBJ2-7,TRBV6-1,TGTGCCAGCAGTGCCAAGCTAGGAACCGAGCAGTACTTC,CASSAKLGTEQYF
.,.,TRBJ2-2,TRBV4-2,TGTGCCAGCAGCAAGACTAGTAGACCGGAGGAGCTGTTTTTT,CASSKTSRPEELFF
once,TRBD2,TRBJ2-7,TRBV7-2,TGTGCCAGCAGCCCCGGTGGGGGACGGGAGGGCCAGTATGAGCAGTACTTC,CASSPGGGREGQYEQYF
.,TRBD2,TRBJ2-7,TRBV18,TGTGCCAGCTCACCAATAGGACTAGCGGGAGCCTACGAGCAGTACTTC,CASSPIGLAGAYEQYF
.,.,TRBJ2-3,TRBV7-8,TGTGCCAGCAGCCAACAAGATACGCAGTATTTT,CASSQQDTQYF
.,TRBD1,TRBJ1-3,TRBV13,TGTGCCAGCAGCACCTTTGGACAGGGAAGCTCTGGAAACACCATATATTTT,CASSTFGQGSSGNTIYF
.,TRBD1,TRBJ2-2,TRBV11-1,TGTGCCAGCAGCTTAGGGGCAGGGGGCACCGGGGAGCTGTTTTTT,CASSLGAGGTGELFF
.,TRBD1,TRBJ2-7,TRBV28,TGTGCCAGCAAATCAGGGGGCCCCTACTACGAGCAGTACTTC,CASKSGGPYYEQYF
.,TRBD2,TRBJ2-1,TRBV9,TGTGCCAGCAGCCTATCTAGCGGGAGGGCCGGGGAGCAGTTCTTC,CASSLSSGRAGEQFF
.,.,TRBJ1-3,TRBV11-2,TGTGCCAGCAGACTGGGCAGGGAGGCTGGAAACACCATATATTTT,CASRLGREAGNTIYF
.,TRBD1,TRBJ2-6,TRBV29-1,TGCAGCGTTGAAGCCGGGACAGGGGGCACCGCTGGGGCCAACGTCCTGACTTTC,CSVEAGTGGTAGANVLTF
.,TRBD1,TRBJ2-5,TRBV27,TGTGCCAGCAGCTGGGGAGTTGGGACAGGGGCGGGAGAGACCCAGTACTTC,CASSWGVGTGAGETQYF
.,.,TRBJ1-1,TRBV7-2,TGTGCCAGCAGAAACCCCTTTCGGGGGACTGAAGCTTTCTTT,CASRNPFRGTEAFF
.,TRBD1,TRBJ1-4,TRBV9,TGTGCCAGCAGCGCTCTGAGGACAGGGGGTGAAAAACTGTTTTTT,CASSALRTGGEKLFF
.,.,TRBJ2-3,TRBV19,TGTGCCAGTAGTATAGATCTAGGGAGGGATACGCAGTATTTT,CASSIDLGRDTQYF
.,.,TRBJ2-3,TRBV2,TGTGCCAGCAGTGTACTGACAGATACGCAGTATTTT,CASSVLTDTQYF
.,.,TRBJ2-1,TRBV27,TGTGCCAGCAGTTTATCAGTCGGGGAGCAGTTCTTC,CASSLSVGEQFF
.,TRBD2,TRBJ2-3,TRBV6-1,TGTGCCAGCAGTGAACTAGCGGGTTCCGAGGCAGATACGCAGTATTTT,CASSELAGSEADTQYF
few,.,TRBJ1-1,TRBV5-6,TGTGCCAGCAGCTTTGGTGTCGGGGGCACTGAAGCTTTCTTT,CASSFGVGGTEAFF
.,TRBD1,TRBJ1-1,TRBV5-6,TGTGCCAGCAGCTTGGCAACAGGGGGCCCTGAAGCTTTCTTT,CASSLATGGPEAFF
few,.,TRBJ2-1,TRBV13,TGTGCCAGCAGCTTAGGCCCGGGGTTCGCCTACAATGAGCAGTTCTTC,CASSLGPGFAYNEQFF
.,.,TRBJ1-6,TRBV28,TGTGCCAGCAGTTTTCTCCCACAGGCCCCCCGTTCACCCCTCCACTTT,CASSFLPQAPRSPLHF
.,.,TRBJ1-3,TRBV4-2,TGTGCCAGCAGCCAAGTAAAGGGACTCTCTGGAAACACCATATATTTT,CASSQVKGLSGNTIYF
few,TRBD1,TRBJ2-3,TRBV7-2,TGTGCCAGCAGGACGTCCAGGGGGAGCACAGATACGCAGTATTTT,CASRTSRGSTDTQYF
few,.,TRBJ2-5,TRBV30,TGTGCCTGGAGTAGGTCACTAGCTGGAGAGACCCAGTACTTC,CAWSRSLAGETQYF
.,.,TRBJ2-2,TRBV7-9,TGTGCCAGCAGCTTAGCGATGGGGCTGGACACCGGGGAGCTGTTTTTT,CASSLAMGLDTGELFF
once,TRBD1,TRBJ2-2,TRBV11-2,TGTGCCAGCAGCACTCACAGGGGGCAGTTCGCCGGGGAGCTGTTTTTT,CASSTHRGQFAGELFF
.,.,TRBJ1-2,TRBV5-6,TGTGCCAGCAGCTTTCGGGGGGCTCAAGCTAACTATGGCTACACCTTC,CASSFRGAQANYGYTF
.,.,TRBJ2-1,TRBV7-7,TGTGCTAGCAGCCGGGAGCCAAGCTCCTACAATGAGCAGTTCTTC,CASSREPSSYNEQFF
.,TRBD2,TRBJ2-2,TRBV19,TGTGCCAGTAGCCCCCGGACTAGCGGGATTCATTCCACCGGGGAGCTGTTTTTT,CASSPRTSGIHSTGELFF
once,TRBD1,TRBJ2-5,TRBV9,TGTGCCAGCAGCGTACGGACAGGGGGAAAAGAGACCCAGTACTTC,CASSVRTGGKETQYF
.,.,TRBJ2-2,TRBV7-9,TGTGCCAGCAGCTTAGGGGCAGGGGAGCTGTTTTTT,CASSLGAGELFF
.,TRBD1,TRBJ1-3,TRBV6-5,TGTGCCAGCAGGGCTACAGGGGGCGCTGGAAACACCATATATTTT,CASRATGGAGNTIYF
few,TRBD1,TRBJ2-7,TRBV19,TGTGCCAGCAAACTGCGACAGGGATGGCACGAGCAGTACTTC,CASKLRQGWHEQYF
.,.,TRBJ2-7,TRBV27,TGTGCCAGCAATTCGAGGGCAGGGAGGTCCTACGAGCAGTACTTC,CASNSRAGRSYEQYF